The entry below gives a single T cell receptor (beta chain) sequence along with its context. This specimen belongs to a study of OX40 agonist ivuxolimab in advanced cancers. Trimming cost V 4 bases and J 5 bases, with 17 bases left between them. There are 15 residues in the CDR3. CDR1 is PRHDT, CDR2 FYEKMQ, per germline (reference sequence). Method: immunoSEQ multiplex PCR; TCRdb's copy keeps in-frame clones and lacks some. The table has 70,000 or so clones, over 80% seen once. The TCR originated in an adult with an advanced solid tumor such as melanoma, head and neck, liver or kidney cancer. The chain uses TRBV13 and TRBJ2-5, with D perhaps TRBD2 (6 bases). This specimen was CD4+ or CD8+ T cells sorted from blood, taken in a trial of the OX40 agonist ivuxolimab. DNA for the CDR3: TGTGCCAGCAGCTCATGGACGGAGGGTGGGGAGACCCAGTACTTC. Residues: CASSSWTEGGETQYF.